This TCR beta chain was sequenced in a study of T cells after yellow fever vaccination. TCRdb re-called the 5' RACE reads through MiXCR, storing one row per CDR3 protein. This sample carries hundreds of thousands of distinct CDR3 sequences, roughly 20% of them seen once, and the ten largest clones take about 18%. The CDR3 loop spans 14 amino acids. Germline values: CDR1 KGHSH, CDR2 LQKENI. Germline trimming cut 5 bases from V and 7 bases from J; bases unmatched to any gene: 7. This clonotype was counted a few times. The source material was PBMCs, sampled before the yellow fever booster vaccination. The TCR originated in a man aged 18 to 30 who received the YFV17D yellow fever vaccine. The chain joins TRBV18 to TRBJ1-4; 7 positions match TRBD1. The CDR3 DNA sequence: TGTGCCAGCTCATCAGGGGCAGGGGGTGAAAAACTGTTTTTT. It translates to CASSSGAGGEKLFF.